Below, 5 T cell receptor beta chains from the same sample are listed, as sequenced in a study of tumor-infiltrating lymphocytes in oesophageal squamous cell carcinoma. Using its own MiXCR run on the PCR reads, TCRdb lists one record per CDR3 protein. The sample shows fewer than 15,000 distinct CDR3 sequences, around 50% of them seen only once. Sequences were obtained from normal esophageal tissue next to the tumor. The receptors derive from a male donor with esophageal squamous cell carcinoma.

This chain links TRBV9 with TRBJ2-2, with D possibly matching TRBD2 (6 bases). V was pared by 3 bases and J by 4 bases, with 13 bases between. The CDR3 loop spans 15 amino acids. The V gene's germline CDR1 is SGDLS and CDR2 YYNGEE. CDR3 in DNA: TGTGCCAGCAGCGCCTTAGGAGGGAGCACCGGGGAGCTGTTTTTT. This sequence encodes CASSALGGSTGELFF.

J is TRBJ2-2 and V is TRBV7-6; 9 nucleotides match TRBD2. The CDR3 sequence is 12 residues long. J gave up 13 bases and V 9 bases, and 9 bases lay outside the gene matches. From germline, CDR1 is SGHVS and CDR2 FNYEAQ. In DNA form, the CDR3 reads TGTGCCAGTAGTCCGCTAGCGGGACGGCTGTTTTTT. Translating gives CASSPLAGRLFF.

This clonotype is medium-sized within its sample. The rearrangement uses TRBV6-1 and TRBJ2-2; a weak D match, TRBD2 (6 bases). The germline V and J ends were trimmed by 3 bases and 2 bases, with 10 bases remaining between them. The CDR3 covers 15 residues. In germline, CDR1 is MNHNS, CDR2 SASEGT. The CDR3 region is CASSEGRGNTGELFF. CDR3 nucleotides: TGTGCCAGCAGTGAGGGGCGGGGAAACACCGGGGAGCTGTTTTTT.

V usage is TRBV7-2 and J usage is TRBJ2-7; the D is unclear. Gene TRBJ2-5 matches the end of the DNA better, so the J call may be wrong. This CDR3 contains 14 residues. CDR1 is SGHTA, CDR2 FQGNSA, per germline. The CDR3 spells CASSLAATQETQYF. The CDR3 DNA follows: TGTGCCAGCAGCTTAGCAGCCACCCAAGAGACCCAGTACTTC.

This chain joins TRBV6-8 and TRBJ2-1; 7 nucleotides match TRBD1. The CDR3 runs to 14 residues. The V gene end was trimmed by 6 bases and the J gene end by 13 bases; junction bases not matched to a gene: 15. Germline V lookup: CDR1 MNHGY, CDR2 SAAAGT. CDR3 in DNA: TGTGCCAGCAGGCTAGCAGGGGGAGTGGAGACCCAGTTCTTC. This translates into CASRLAGGVETQFF.